This note documents a single T cell receptor beta chain sequence. Its antigen remains unknown. The CDR3 is made up of 15 amino acids. V lost 3 bases, J lost 10 bases, and 14 bases stayed unmatched. This PCR relied on a set of 60 Vbeta primers and 13 Jbeta primers. Produced via immunoSEQ multiplex PCR; TCRdb's table is partial and in-frame only. Of roughly 150,000 clones listed, 75% to 85% are singletons. The sample comes from a study of cytomegalovirus exposure and HLA in healthy donors. Whole-study findings and limits: As a later analysis showed, a missense DCLRE1C variant was linked to trimming of TCR beta V- and J-genes.

Sequenced sample: PBMCs. The TCR was taken from a woman aged 40 to 55 in good health and CMV-seropositive. The chain recombines TRBV23-1 with TRBJ1-1; 7 bases match TRBD1. TRBV23-1 is an ORF, and what it does is uncertain. CDR3 nucleotides: TGCGCCAGCAGTCAGACAGGGTTGGGACTGAGCGTAGCTTTCTTT. It encodes CASSQTGLGLSVAFF.